These 18 T cell receptor beta chains originate from one sample sequenced in a study of radiation and T cells in renal cell carcinoma. The time point here: baseline pretreatment blood. Treatment specified: 15 Gy SBRT to primary tumor, nephrectomy 4 weeks later. Assay used: immunoSEQ multiplex PCR; TCRdb lists only in-frame clones, some missing. The profile shows 120,000 to 150,000 clones, around 90% of them singletons. Here the sequenced sample was blood, taken from a patient whose treatment included radiotherapy and nephrectomy. Receptors originate from a woman between 65 and 79 years old with renal cell carcinoma.

The chain has TRBV6-6 and TRBJ1-2; D might be TRBD1 (5 bases). V lost 6 bases to trimming and J lost 6 bases, with 14 bases between them. The CDR3 totals 13 residues. Germline lookup yields CDR1 MNHNY and CDR2 SVGAGI (reference sequence). The CDR3 here is CASRRPGPNGYTF. The CDR3 nucleotides are TGTGCCAGCAGGCGTCCGGGGCCAAATGGCTACACCTTC.

Only a few counts were recorded for this clone. CDR3 nucleotides: TGTGCCAGCTCAACGGTACAGGGGGCGACTTCTGAAGCTTTCTTT. Translation: CASSTVQGATSEAFF. The rearrangement uses TRBV18 and TRBJ1-1; 9 bases align to TRBD1. The J segment lost 6 bases and the V segment lost 5 bases, leaving 10 bases of the junction unmatched. Germline CDR1 and CDR2: KGHSH and LQKENI. This CDR3 is built from 15 residues.

This rearrangement joins TRBV27 to TRBJ2-3, with no clear D. V was pared by 6 bases and J by 5 bases, with 12 bases between. The CDR3 is 13 residues long. Germline loops: CDR1 MNHEY, CDR2 SMNVEV (reference sequence). The DNA for the CDR3 is TGTGCCAGCAGCTTAAGGGTGGGAGATACGCAGTATTTT. This sequence encodes CASSLRVGDTQYF.

This clone was found once. The V gene is TRBV15, the J gene TRBJ1-5; D is possibly TRBD1 (6 bases). V lost 1 base and J lost 4, with 11 bases in between. This CDR3 is 15 amino acids long. Germline assignment: CDR1 LNHNV and CDR2 YYDKDF (reference sequence). CDR3 protein: CATSRARGANQPQHF. The CDR3 DNA follows: TGTGCCACCAGCAGAGCCAGGGGCGCGAATCAGCCCCAGCATTTT.

In DNA form, the CDR3 reads TGTGCCAGCACTCCCCGGGACAGGACCTACGAGCAGTACTTC. The encoded protein is CASTPRDRTYEQYF. The gene calls are TRBV6-6 and TRBJ2-7; 8 nucleotides match TRBD1. The trim removed 7 bases at V and 2 bases at J, leaving 7 bases unmatched. CDR1 and CDR2 (germline): MNHNY, SVGAGI (reference sequence). This CDR3 is 14 amino acids long.

The chain combines TRBV7-2 with TRBJ2-7, with 8 bases fitting TRBD1. Unmatched junction bases numbered 5, after V lost 5 bases and J lost 5 bases. CDR3 length: 13 residues. The germline gives CDR1 SGHTA, CDR2 FQGNSA. CDR3 residues: CASSPDRDHEQYF. Here the CDR3 DNA reads TGTGCCAGCAGCCCGGACAGGGACCACGAGCAGTACTTC.

This chain uses TRBV30 with TRBJ2-7; D is undetermined. Germline loops: CDR1 GTSNPN, CDR2 SVGIG (reference sequence). The CDR3 sequence is 14 residues long. V was trimmed by 0 bases and J by 0 bases, leaving 9 bases between them. CDR3 residues: CAWSVLLPSYEQYF. CDR3 DNA sequence: TGTGCCTGGAGTGTACTGCTGCCCTCCTACGAGCAGTACTTC.

This rearrangement joins TRBV6-6 to TRBJ1-6, with 7 bases that match TRBD1. The ends lost 10 bases at V and 5 bases at J; junction bases unmatched: 8. The germline V gene encodes CDR1 MNHNY and CDR2 SVGAGI (reference sequence). The CDR3 length is 14 residues. The CDR3 loop reads CATGGGGNNSPLHF. Written as DNA, the CDR3 is TGTGCCACAGGGGGGGGCGGTAATAATTCACCCCTCCACTTT.

This chain uses TRBV12-5 with TRBJ1-4; D is perhaps TRBD1 (5 bases). The CDR3 is 14 amino acids. The V end was cut by 0 bases, the J end by 6 bases, with 8 bases between. Germline V gene sequence: CDR1 LGHNT, CDR2 FRNRAP. The CDR3 coding sequence is TGTGCTAGTGGTTTGGTCCGGGGGGATGAAAAACTGTTTTTT. The encoded protein is CASGLVRGDEKLFF.

The chain uses TRBV5-4 and TRBJ1-5, with a weak D call TRBD1 (6 bases). This CDR3 is built from 13 residues. Trimming pared 7 bases from V and 6 bases from J, leaving 14 bases between. Germline V gives CDR1 SGHNT, CDR2 YYREEE (reference sequence). The CDR3 DNA is TGTGCCAGCTCCCTACAGGGCCGTCAGCCCCAGCATTTT. Translating gives CASSLQGRQPQHF.

V usage is TRBV6-5 and J usage is TRBJ1-2; maybe TRBD1 (5 bases). Between the trimmed V and J ends, which lost 7 bases and 4 bases, there was a span of 16 bases. From germline, CDR1 is MNHEY and CDR2 SVGAGI. CDR3 length equals 14 residues. The CDR3 nucleotides are TGTGCCAGCAACCCCCAGGGAGGGGCCTATGGCTACACCTTC. It specifies CASNPQGGAYGYTF.

The chain recombines TRBV19 with TRBJ2-5; 11 bases fit TRBD2. The V gene's germline CDR1 is LNHDA and CDR2 SQIVND (reference sequence). This CDR3 comprises 19 residues. V shed 2 bases, J shed 2 bases, and the junction held 13 bases outside the gene matches. CDR3 amino acids: CASSIIGVAGGPKQETQYF. The CDR3 nucleotides read TGTGCCAGTAGTATAATCGGGGTAGCGGGGGGGCCGAAGCAAGAGACCCAGTACTTC.

V is TRBV6-5 and J is TRBJ2-7, with D unresolved. CDR3 length: 12 residues. The germline V gene has CDR1 MNHEY and CDR2 SVGAGI. The V end was cut by 7 bases, the J end by 6 bases, with 13 bases between. The CDR3 DNA is TGTGCCAGCAACTCTGATCGGGCCGAGCAGTACTTC. This translates into CASNSDRAEQYF.

The chain carries TRBV6-1 and TRBJ2-7, with 7 bases fitting TRBD1. CDR3 length: 14 residues. Germline V gene lookup returns CDR1 MNHNS and CDR2 SASEGT. V lost 8 bases, J lost 2 bases, and 9 bases stayed unmatched. CDR3 loop: CASVLGQTTYEQYF. The CDR3 region has the DNA TGTGCCAGCGTATTGGGACAGACCACCTACGAGCAGTACTTC.

This clone was seen only once. This chain uses TRBV30 with TRBJ2-3; 8 positions match TRBD2. Germline V gene lookup returns CDR1 GTSNPN and CDR2 SVGIG (reference sequence). The CDR3 has 15 residues. V lost 2 bases, J lost 5 bases, and 9 bases stayed unmatched. The CDR3 loop reads CAWSRSSGVEDTQYF. CDR3 bases: TGTGCCTGGAGTCGCAGTAGCGGGGTTGAAGATACGCAGTATTTT. The complete variable domain, with remaining parts taken from reference TRBV30 and TRBJ2-3, reads SQTIHQWPATLVQPVGSPLSLECTVEGTSNPNLYWYRQAAGRGLQLLFYSVGIGQISSEVPQNLSASRPQDRQFILSSKKLLLSDSGFYLCAWSRSSGVEDTQYFGPGTRLTVL.

The gene calls are TRBV27 and TRBJ2-7; 8 bases line up with TRBD1. V dropped 5 bases and J dropped 2; count of bases not matched to a gene: 5. This CDR3 has 14 residues. Germline V CDR1 and CDR2: MNHEY, SMNVEV (reference sequence). The CDR3 sequence: CASSTTTGAYEQYF. CDR3 in DNA: TGTGCCAGCAGTACCACGACAGGGGCCTACGAGCAGTACTTC.

CDR3 coding DNA: TGCGCCAGCAGCTCAGGACAGGTTCCCTACGAGCAGTACTTC. Encoded protein: CASSSGQVPYEQYF. The chain is built from TRBV5-1 and TRBJ2-5; 7 bases map to TRBD1. Judging by the DNA end, TRBJ2-7 fits better; the J call may be wrong. This CDR3 contains 14 residues. CDR1 and CDR2 from the germline V gene are SGHRS and YFSETQ.

The chain links TRBV19 to TRBJ1-2; D uncertain. The germline V gene has CDR1 LNHDA and CDR2 SQIVND (reference sequence). The V end was cut by 4 bases, the J end by 7 bases, with 7 bases between. The CDR3 is made up of 11 amino acids. The CDR3 is CASSSDGGYTF. CDR3 in DNA: TGTGCCAGTAGTAGCGACGGTGGCTACACCTTC.